The 9 T cell receptor beta chains given below trace back to one sample, sequenced in a study of T-cell memory formation after mild COVID-19. From the 5' RACE reads, TCRdb called clonotypes with MiXCR, one entry per CDR3 protein. The table records under 650,000 distinct CDR3 sequences, roughly 18% of them present only once. Sequencing used PBMCs or a T cell subset sorted from them (not recorded which). These receptors came from an adult woman who had mild COVID-19 (a few samples of this study predate the infection). Cell type and time point are not known.

The sample holds a few counts of this clonotype. This sequence joins TRBV25-1 and TRBJ2-4; D tentatively reads TRBD1 or TRBD2 (5 bases each). V was pared by 6 bases and J by 2 bases, with 17 bases between. The CDR3 extends over 16 amino acids. Germline V lookup: CDR1 MGHDK, CDR2 SYGVNS. The CDR3 DNA is TGTGCCAGCAGGGGAGCAGGGTGGAAGTCCAAAAACATTCAGTACTTC. Its translation: CASRGAGWKSKNIQYF.

This clonotype was recorded a few times. The gene calls are TRBV12-3 or TRBV12-4 and TRBJ2-7; D is unclear. Trimming removed 4 bases at V and 7 bases at J, with 17 bases between. The CDR3 extends over 14 amino acids. CDR3 loop: CASSSWTIGVEQYF. CDR3 bases: TGTGCCAGCAGTTCCTGGACCATCGGAGTGGAGCAGTACTTC.

The rearrangement uses TRBV5-6 and TRBJ1-1, with D unresolved. From germline, CDR1 is SGHDT and CDR2 YYEEEE. The CDR3 totals 14 residues. V lost 0 bases to trimming and J lost 1 base, with 7 bases between them. The CDR3 nucleotides are TGTGCCAGCAGCTTGGTACGGGCGAACACTGAAGCTTTCTTT. Protein product: CASSLVRANTEAFF.

This clonotype has at least ten counts. The chain links TRBV29-1 to TRBJ2-2; D gene uncertain. The CDR3 runs 13 residues. V lost 4 bases and J lost 3, with 9 bases in between. In germline, CDR1 is SQVTM, CDR2 ANQGSEA. CDR3 sequence (DNA): TGCAGCGTTGCACTCGCTGACACCGGGGAGCTGTTTTTT. Protein: CSVALADTGELFF.

V is TRBV7-9 and J is TRBJ2-1, with 9 bases aligning to TRBD2. With V trimmed by 8 bases and J by 7 bases, 6 bases remained unmatched. Germline V gene data show CDR1 as SEHNR and CDR2 as FQNEAQ (reference sequence). This CDR3 has 13 residues. The CDR3 DNA follows: TGTGCCAGCCGAGCGGGAGGTCGGAATGAGCAGTTCTTC. Protein sequence: CASRAGGRNEQFF.

The chain has TRBV7-2 and TRBJ1-1; 8 bases line up with TRBD1. V was clipped by 2 bases and J by 4 bases; unmatched bases: 6. CDR1 and CDR2 (germline): SGHTA, FQGNSA. The CDR3 is 15 amino acids. CDR3 amino acids: CASSLMSTGGTEAFF. As DNA, the CDR3 is TGTGCCAGCAGCTTAATGAGTACAGGGGGCACTGAAGCTTTCTTT.

V usage is TRBV13 and J usage is TRBJ2-7; 7 bases map to TRBD1. CDR3 size: 14 residues. The germline CDR1 and CDR2 sequences are PRHDT and FYEKMQ (reference sequence). The junction had 6 bases not matched to a gene; V was cut back by 4 bases and J by 3 bases. CDR3: CASSSWTGIYEQYF. CDR3 nucleotides: TGTGCCAGCAGCTCCTGGACAGGAATCTACGAGCAGTACTTC.

The chain joins TRBV7-2 to TRBJ1-2; D is perhaps TRBD1 (6 bases). V gave up 1 base and J gave up 6 bases, with 12 bases separating them. Germline assignment: CDR1 SGHTA and CDR2 FQGNSA. This CDR3 is built from 14 residues. CDR3 region: CASSLVGASHGYTF. The CDR3 coding sequence is TGTGCCAGCAGCTTAGTGGGGGCCAGCCATGGCTACACCTTC.

This clonotype was picked up a small number of times. V usage is TRBV6-6 and J usage is TRBJ2-1; the match to TRBD2 covers 12 bases. This CDR3 has 19 residues. Trimming cost V 2 bases and J 2 bases; bases outside gene matches: 10. CDR1 and CDR2 from the germline V gene are MNHNY and SVGAGI (reference sequence). The CDR3 coding sequence is TGTGCCAGCAGTTACAGGTCGCTAGCGGGAGGGTTTACCTACAATGAGCAGTTCTTC. This translates into CASSYRSLAGGFTYNEQFF.